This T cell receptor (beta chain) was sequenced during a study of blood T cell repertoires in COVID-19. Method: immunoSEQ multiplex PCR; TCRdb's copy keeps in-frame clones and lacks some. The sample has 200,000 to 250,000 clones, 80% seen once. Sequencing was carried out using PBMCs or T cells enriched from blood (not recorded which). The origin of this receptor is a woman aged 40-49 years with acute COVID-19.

Written as DNA, the CDR3 is TGCGCCAGCAGCGCCCCGGTAGGGGAAGGAAACACCATATATTTT. Its translation is CASSAPVGEGNTIYF. This sequence joins TRBV5-1 and TRBJ1-3; a possible D gene is TRBD1 (5 bases). This CDR3 is built from 15 residues. Trimming took 4 bases from V and 4 from J, leaving 15 bases between them. In germline, CDR1 is SGHRS, CDR2 YFSETQ.